The 12 T cell receptor beta chains below were found in one sample sequenced in a study of T cell clonality in common variable immunodeficiency. Using immunoSEQ multiplex PCR, the repertoire was profiled, and TCRdb retains in-frame clones only, with some absent. Sampling found 50,000 to 65,000 clones, none seen once. What was sequenced was peripheral blood mononuclear cells. These receptors originate from a person aged 18 to 75 in good health.

This clone was recorded many times. The read ends 3 residues before the CDR3 terminus; that terminus is restored from the germline J gene. The chain links TRBV5-1 to TRBJ2-1, with 7 bases matching TRBD1. The CDR3 is made up of 13 amino acids. Germline V gene lookup returns CDR1 SGHRS and CDR2 YFSETQ. J gave up 7 bases and V 6 bases, and 7 bases lay outside the gene matches. CDR3 bases read: TGCGCCAGCACCACACAGGGGTTAAATGAG. The encoded protein is CASTTQGLNE. From start to end, the CDR3 is CASTTQGLNEQFF.

This clone has only a few counts. The read ends 3 residues early relative to the CDR3; the germline J gene fills the gap. The chain recombines TRBV10-2 with TRBJ2-2; 12 bases agree with TRBD2. Looked up from germline, CDR1 is WSHSY and CDR2 is SAAADI. The CDR3 is 15 residues long. Trimming at V came to 6 bases and at J to 4 bases, leaving 3 bases not matched to a gene. The CDR3 DNA, read in part, is TGCGCCAGCAGCTTGACTAGCGGGAGCACCGGGGAG. Translated: CASSLTSGSTGE. The entire CDR3 is CASSLTSGSTGELFF.

This clone was seen repeatedly, ten times or more. From the germline J gene comes the end of the CDR3, since the read stops 3 residues before it. V and J are TRBV11-2 and TRBJ2-3; 11 bases line up with TRBD1. The length of the CDR3 is 14 residues. Trimming removed 7 bases from V and 4 bases from J; junction bases left unmatched: 4. Per the germline V gene, CDR1 is SGHAT and CDR2 is FQNNGV. CDR3 DNA (partial): TGTGCCAGCACACGGACAGGGGGCGCAGATACG. Its translation: CASTRTGGADT. The entire CDR3 protein reads CASTRTGGADTQYF.

In its sample, this clone was seen many times. Here the CDR3 reads CASHDPGQGVGYTF. Partial CDR3 DNA: TGTGCCTCACATGACCCGGGACAGGGTGTTGGC. The chain employs TRBV19 and TRBJ1-2; TRBD1 aligns across 9 bases. The observed sequence ends 3 residues before the CDR3 terminus, with the missing tail filled in from the germline J gene. Trimming removed 11 bases from V and 7 bases from J; junction bases left unmatched: 14. There are 14 residues in the CDR3. CDR1 is LNHDA and CDR2 is SQIVND in the germline V gene (reference sequence).

This clone was seen many times. The read stops 3 residues short of the end of the CDR3; the missing end is completed from the germline J gene. The chain recombines TRBV10-3 with TRBJ2-1, with D possibly being TRBD2 (7 bases). Germline CDR1 reads ENHRY; CDR2 reads SYGVKD. The CDR3 has 14 amino acids. Trimming pared 10 bases from V and 6 bases from J, leaving 19 bases between. This CDR3 is CASTLQGGSNEQFF. CDR3 DNA, as far as it was read: TGTGCCAGTACCCTACAGGGAGGGAGCAATGAG.

This clone was observed many times. The CDR3 is cut off 3 residues early in the read; its end comes from the germline J gene. The V gene is TRBV2, the J gene TRBJ1-5; 9 bases map to TRBD1. Per the germline V gene, CDR1 is SNHLY and CDR2 is FYNNEI. The CDR3 spans 15 residues. V trimming: 6 bases; J trimming: 3 bases; junction bases outside the gene matches: 6. The CDR3 bases that were read are TGTGCCAGCAGGGCCGGGACAGGGCCCAATCAGCCC. This codes for CASRAGTGPNQP. The complete CDR3 sequence is CASRAGTGPNQPQHF.

This clone was observed at least ten times. Read sequence stops 3 residues before the CDR3 end, and the germline J gene provides the missing end. The chain combines TRBV29-1 with TRBJ2-7, with D possibly TRBD1 on 5 matching bases. The CDR3 has 13 amino acids. Germline V gene sequence: CDR1 SQVTM, CDR2 ANQGSEA. The V end lost 1 base, the J end lost 1 base, and 8 bases lay between the germline ends. The CDR3 reads CSVEGDSSYEQYF. CDR3 bases read: TGCAGCGTTGAAGGCGACAGTTCCTACGAG.

The sample holds many counts of this clone. The read terminates 3 residues before the CDR3 end, so the remaining end is supplied by the germline J gene. The chain couples TRBV11-2 to TRBJ2-5; D is undetermined. There are 11 residues in the CDR3. From germline, CDR1 is SGHAT and CDR2 FQNNGV. Deletions cut 5 bases from V and 7 bases from J, with 8 bases between. Incomplete CDR3 DNA: TGTGCCAGCAGCCCGCACAGGACC. Its translation is CASSPHRT. The full-length CDR3 reads as CASSPHRTQYF.

This clone was counted at least ten times. The sequence runs out 3 residues before the end of the CDR3; the remainder is reconstructed from the germline J gene. The rearrangement links TRBV6-1 to TRBJ2-5; D gene ambiguous. The V end was cut by 2 bases, the J end by 2 bases, with 12 bases between. The germline gives CDR1 MNHNS, CDR2 SASEGT. The CDR3 covers 15 residues. The CDR3 sequence: CASSEFAGAQETQYF. The covered CDR3 bases are TGTGCCAGCAGTGAATTTGCAGGTGCGCAAGAGACC.

There are a few counts of this clone. The read comes to an end 3 residues before the CDR3 does, leaving the germline J gene to fill in the end. This chain uses TRBV5-1 with TRBJ2-7; 7 positions match TRBD1. Germline lookup yields CDR1 SGHRS and CDR2 YFSETQ. V shed 1 base and J 1 base; nucleotides not matched to a gene: 2. The CDR3 covers 14 residues. The CDR3 reads CASSLSGQSYEQYF. Incomplete CDR3 DNA: TGCGCCAGCAGCTTGTCGGGACAGTCCTACGAG.

This clone was picked up many times. The missing CDR3 end, 3 residues past where the read stops, is filled in from the germline J gene. V usage is TRBV6-1 and J usage is TRBJ1-2; 8 bases are shared with TRBD1. The germline gives CDR1 MNHNS, CDR2 SASEGT. V lost 0 bases to trimming and J lost 1 base; unmatched junction nucleotides: 4. The CDR3 loop spans 16 amino acids. The CDR3 DNA, read in part, is TGTGCCAGCAGTGAAGCATGGGACAGGCTTAACTATGGC. Translation: CASSEAWDRLNYG. The CDR3, in full, reads CASSEAWDRLNYGYTF.

This clone was seen a few times. The read terminates 3 residues before the CDR3 end, so the remaining end is supplied by the germline J gene. The V call is TRBV7-8, the J call TRBJ1-2, with D perhaps matching TRBD1 (6 bases). V was trimmed by 6 bases and J by 4 bases, leaving 15 bases between them. The CDR3 consists of 14 residues. CDR1 is SGHVS and CDR2 is FQNEAQ in the germline V gene. This chain's CDR3 is CASRSGQPSYGYTF. CDR3 DNA (partial): TGTGCCAGCAGGTCCGGACAGCCGAGCTATGGC. The full variable domain, its missing parts supplied by reference TRBV7-8 and TRBJ1-2, is GAGVSQSPRYKVAKRGQDVALRCDPISGHVSLFWYQQALGQGPEFLTYFQNEAQLDKSGLPSDRFFAERPEGSVSTLKIQRTQQEDSAVYLCASRSGQPSYGYTFGSGTRLTVV.